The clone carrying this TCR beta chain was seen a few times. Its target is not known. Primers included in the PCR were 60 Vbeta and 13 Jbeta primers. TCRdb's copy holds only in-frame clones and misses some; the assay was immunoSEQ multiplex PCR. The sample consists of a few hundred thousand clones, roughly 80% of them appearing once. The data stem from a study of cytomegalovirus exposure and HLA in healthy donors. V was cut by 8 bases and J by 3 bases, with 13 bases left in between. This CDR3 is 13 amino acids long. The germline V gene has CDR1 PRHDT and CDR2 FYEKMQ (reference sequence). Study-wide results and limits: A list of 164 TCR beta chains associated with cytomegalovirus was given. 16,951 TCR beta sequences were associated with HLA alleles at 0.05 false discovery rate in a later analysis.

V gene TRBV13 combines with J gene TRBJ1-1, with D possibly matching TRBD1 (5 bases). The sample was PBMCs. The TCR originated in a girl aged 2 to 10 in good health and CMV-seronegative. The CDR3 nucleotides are TGTGCCAGCCTCGCAATAGGGGACACTGAAGCTTTCTTT. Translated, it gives CASLAIGDTEAFF. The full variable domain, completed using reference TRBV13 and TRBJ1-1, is AAGVIQSPRHLIKEKRETATLKCYPIPRHDTVYWYQQGPGQDPQFLISFYEKMQSDKGSIPDRFSAQQFSDYHSELNMSSLELGDSALYFCASLAIGDTEAFFGQGTRLTVV.